The rows below give T cell receptor beta chains drawn from one sample of a study of OX40 agonist ivuxolimab in advanced cancers. Measured with immunoSEQ multiplex PCR; TCRdb has only the in-frame clones, and not every one. Here the sample spans roughly 150,000 clones, around 94% being singletons. The specimen comprised CD4+ or CD8+ T cells sorted from blood, sampled in a trial of the OX40 agonist ivuxolimab. The origin of the receptors is an adult with an advanced solid tumor such as melanoma, head and neck, liver or kidney cancer. Both conserved end residues are part of each CDR3. The order of the fields is clone size, V gene, D gene, J gene, CDR3 DNA, CDR3 protein. D genes are given only for firm matches. A row's size may be missing; if present it is once, few, many or a size class.

NA	TRBV18	NA	TRBJ1-2	TGTGCCAGCTCACCACCCCCCAGGGGTAGGGGCTATGGCTACACCTTC	CASSPPPRGRGYGYTF
NA	TRBV2	NA	TRBJ2-3	TGTGCCAGCTGTCGGACGAGCCACACAGATACGCAGTATTTT	CASCRTSHTDTQYF
NA	TRBV7-9	NA	TRBJ2-5	TGTGCCAGCAGCTGGACCCAAGAGACCCAGTACTTC	CASSWTQETQYF
NA	TRBV27	TRBD1	TRBJ1-6	TGTGCCAGCAGTATGGGACAGGGGAATTCACCCCTCCACTTT	CASSMGQGNSPLHF
NA	TRBV7-2	TRBD2	TRBJ2-2	TGTGCCAGCAGCTTAGCCAAACTAGCGCGAGCCGGGGAGCTGTTTTTT	CASSLAKLARAGELFF
NA	TRBV7-3	NA	TRBJ2-1	TGTGCCAGCAGCTTAGGCCCCTCGGGGGCAGACTCCTACAATGAGCAGTTCTTC	CASSLGPSGADSYNEQFF
NA	TRBV5-1	TRBD1	TRBJ1-4	TGCGCCAGCAGCTTAACCGGGACAGAGGGTGAAAAACTGTTTTTT	CASSLTGTEGEKLFF
once	TRBV19	NA	TRBJ2-5	TGTGCCAGCCTCGTGAGGACGGGATCCCAAGAGACCCAGTACTTC	CASLVRTGSQETQYF
NA	TRBV20-1	NA	TRBJ2-1	TGCAGTGCTCTCCGGTTGGATGAGCAGTTCTTC	CSALRLDEQFF
NA	TRBV4-2	TRBD2	TRBJ2-1	TGTGCCAGCAGCCACACTCCGGGAGGGCCGAGGAATGAGCAGTTCTTC	CASSHTPGGPRNEQFF
NA	TRBV25-1	NA	TRBJ1-2	TGTGCCAGCAGTAGCGGCATGGATGGCTACACCTTC	CASSSGMDGYTF
NA	TRBV30	NA	TRBJ2-7	TGTGCCTGGACCCCGAGGGGGAGTTGGGACCAGAGATACGAGCAGTACTTC	CAWTPRGSWDQRYEQYF
NA	TRBV27	NA	TRBJ2-7	TGTGCCAGCAGTAGTGGAGGGTCCTCCTACGAGCAGTACTTC	CASSSGGSSYEQYF
once	TRBV27	NA	TRBJ2-3	TGTGCCAGCAGTTTATCGAGGTGGCAGGCCAGCACAGATACGCAGTATTTT	CASSLSRWQASTDTQYF
NA	TRBV14	NA	TRBJ1-1	TGTGCCAGCAGCCCTTGGGGGGGAACTGAAGCTTTCTTT	CASSPWGGTEAFF
NA	TRBV9	TRBD2	TRBJ2-5	TGTGCCAGCAGCGTAGCGACGGGACTAGCGGGGGGGATTCAAGAGACCCAGTACTTC	CASSVATGLAGGIQETQYF
once	TRBV28	NA	TRBJ2-7	TGTGCCAGCAGTTACCTCCAGGGTAGAGGAGAGCAGTACTTC	CASSYLQGRGEQYF
NA	TRBV4-3	TRBD2	TRBJ2-2	TGCGCCAGCAGCCAAGAACTAGCGGGGGCCACCGGGGAGCTGTTTTTT	CASSQELAGATGELFF
NA	TRBV6-5	TRBD2	TRBJ2-1	TGTGCCAGCAGCTATGGGACTAGCGGGGCCAATGAGCAGTTCTTC	CASSYGTSGANEQFF
NA	TRBV19	NA	TRBJ1-5	TGTGCCAGTAGTAGACGGGTCGGCAATCAGCCCCAGCATTTT	CASSRRVGNQPQHF
few	TRBV7-7	NA	TRBJ2-5	TGTGCTAGCAGCTCACGACAGGAGAACCAAGAGACCCAGTACTTC	CASSSRQENQETQYF
NA	TRBV7-9	NA	TRBJ2-3	TGTGCCAGCAGCTTAAGATACCCGGACACAGATACGCAGTATTTT	CASSLRYPDTDTQYF
NA	TRBV11-2	TRBD1	TRBJ2-5	TGTGCCAGCAGCTTCGGGACAGGGGAGACCCAGTACTTC	CASSFGTGETQYF
NA	TRBV18	TRBD1	TRBJ1-1	TGTGCCAGCTCACAAGGACAGGGATCAACTGAAGCTTTCTTT	CASSQGQGSTEAFF
NA	TRBV18	NA	TRBJ1-1	TGTGCCAGCTCTCCGCTCCAGACAGAGAACACTGAAGCTTTCTTT	CASSPLQTENTEAFF
NA	TRBV4-1	NA	TRBJ1-1	TGCGCCAGCAGCCTCTCATTCAGACAGGACACTGAAGCTTTCTTT	CASSLSFRQDTEAFF
once	TRBV9	TRBD2	TRBJ2-7	TGTGCCAGCAGCCCAGGACTAGCGGGCTCCTCCTACGAGCAGTACTTC	CASSPGLAGSSYEQYF
once	TRBV7-8	NA	TRBJ2-3	TGTGCCAGCAGCCCAGGGTCCCGGGATACGCAGTATTTT	CASSPGSRDTQYF
NA	TRBV7-2	NA	TRBJ1-5	TGTGCCAGCAGCCTAAACAGGGATGGCAATCAGCCCCAGCATTTT	CASSLNRDGNQPQHF
NA	TRBV6-1	NA	TRBJ2-5	TGTGCCAGCACCCCCGAAAGGACCCAGTACTTC	CASTPERTQYF
NA	TRBV5-1	NA	TRBJ2-3	TGCGCCAGCAGCTTACTTTGGGGACGGACCACAGATACGCAGTATTTT	CASSLLWGRTTDTQYF
NA	TRBV7-2	NA	TRBJ2-1	TGTGCCAGCAGCTTCGACGGAACCTACAATGAGCAGTTCTTC	CASSFDGTYNEQFF
NA	TRBV30	TRBD1	TRBJ1-5	TGTGCCTGGGGCTTCGGCAGGGGGGGCAATCAGCCCCAGCATTTT	CAWGFGRGGNQPQHF
NA	TRBV9	NA	TRBJ1-5	TGTGCCAGCAGCGTAGAGAGTAGCAATCAGCCCCAGCATTTT	CASSVESSNQPQHF
NA	TRBV28	NA	TRBJ2-4	TGTGCCAGCAGTTCTGACCCTATTCTAGCCAAAAACATTCAGTACTTC	CASSSDPILAKNIQYF
few	TRBV7-9	TRBD1	TRBJ2-7	TGTGCCAGCAGCCAAGCCCGGACAGGGAATACGTACGAGCAGTACTTC	CASSQARTGNTYEQYF
NA	TRBV5-6	NA	TRBJ1-6	TGTGCCAGCAGCTTGGCCCTGGGGTATAGAAATTCACCCCTCCACTTT	CASSLALGYRNSPLHF
NA	TRBV5-1	NA	TRBJ2-5	TGCGCCAGCAGCTTCCAGAATAGCCTCCAAGAGACCCAGTACTTC	CASSFQNSLQETQYF
NA	TRBV6-6	NA	TRBJ2-5	TGTGCCAGCAGTTACTCGAGGGGGGGGGCCGGAGAGACCCAGTACTTC	CASSYSRGGAGETQYF
NA	TRBV27	TRBD2	TRBJ2-1	TGTGCCAGCAGCTTACTTAAGCGGGGGGGCCCTAATGAGCAGTTCTTC	CASSLLKRGGPNEQFF
once	TRBV2	NA	TRBJ2-2	TGTGCCAGCAGCGTTGACACCGGGGAGCTGTTTTTT	CASSVDTGELFF
NA	TRBV19	NA	TRBJ2-7	TGTGCCAGTAGAGACCCCCGGGACGCAACCTACGAGCAGTACTTC	CASRDPRDATYEQYF
NA	TRBV7-9	NA	TRBJ1-1	TGTGCCAGCAGCTTAGGCAACTGGAACACTGAAGCTTTCTTT	CASSLGNWNTEAFF
NA	TRBV9	TRBD1	TRBJ2-7	TGTGCCAGCAGCGTAGAGGCACAGGGGTTCAACGAGCAGTACTTC	CASSVEAQGFNEQYF
NA	TRBV29-1	NA	TRBJ1-5	TGCAGCGTTGCCCAGGGACCTAATCAGCCCCAGCATTTT	CSVAQGPNQPQHF
NA	TRBV28	NA	TRBJ1-5	TGTGCCAGCAAGTCGGGCGGTCAGAAAAGCAATCAGCCCCAGCATTTT	CASKSGGQKSNQPQHF
NA	TRBV27	TRBD1	TRBJ2-7	TGTGCCAGCAGGTTAGGACGGCCAGGCAGGGGGATAAAGAGCGAGCAGTACTTC	CASRLGRPGRGIKSEQYF
NA	TRBV11-3	TRBD1	TRBJ1-4	TGTGCCAGCAGCCCGGGACAGGGGACAGCGGTAGGCGAAAAACTGTTTTTT	CASSPGQGTAVGEKLFF
once	TRBV5-8	TRBD1	TRBJ2-7	TGTGCCAGCAGGCCTCCCGGGACAGGCGGCTACGAGCAGTACTTC	CASRPPGTGGYEQYF
NA	TRBV1	NA	TRBJ2-3	TGCACCAGCAGCCAAGAGATTCCGACTAGGAGGTTTAGCACAGATACGCAGTATTTT	CTSSQEIPTRRFSTDTQYF
NA	TRBV7-3	NA	TRBJ1-1	TGTGCCAGCAGCCCCTCACTAGGGACTGAAGCTTTCTTT	CASSPSLGTEAFF
NA	TRBV27	NA	TRBJ1-2	TGTGCCAGCAGTTTTTCCTTACAGACTAACTATGGCTACACCTTC	CASSFSLQTNYGYTF
NA	TRBV2	TRBD1	TRBJ1-1	TGTGCCAGCAACCGACAGGGTTCTGCGAACACTGAAGCTTTCTTT	CASNRQGSANTEAFF
few	TRBV7-8	NA	TRBJ1-1	TGTGCCAGCAGCCCTCGTGGGGGTCCAGGGACTGAAGCTTTCTTT	CASSPRGGPGTEAFF
few	TRBV7-3	NA	TRBJ2-7	TGTGCCAGCAGCCCGAGCGGGCAGGGGAGCTCCTACGAGCAGTACTTC	CASSPSGQGSSYEQYF